These T cell receptor beta chains were read from a single sample in a study of blood T cell repertoires in COVID-19. The assay was immunoSEQ multiplex PCR, and TCRdb's table has in-frame clones only and misses some. The sample yields a few hundred thousand clones, roughly 86% seen once. The sequenced sample consisted of PBMCs or T cells enriched from blood (not recorded which). These receptors were collected from a man between 35 and 55 years old in a cohort exposed to, infected with or recovered from COVID-19 (not recorded which). The CDR3 runs from the conserved cysteine through the conserved F or W. A D gene is named only where the DNA matches it firmly. Clone size is not always given. Where it is, it says once, few, many or a class for expanded clones.

D | J | size | V | DNA | CDR3
TRBD1 | TRBJ1-2 | . | TRBV5-1 | TGCGCCAGCAGCTCGGAGGGGACAGGCTATGGCTACACCTTC | CASSSEGTGYGYTF
TRBD2 | TRBJ2-1 | . | TRBV5-4 | TGTGCCAGCAGCTTTCGTTTAGCGGGAGTGGATGAGCAGTTCTTC | CASSFRLAGVDEQFF
TRBD1 | TRBJ1-6 | . | TRBV6-5 | TGTGCCAGCAGTTACGAGTTGACAGGGGTAGGATCACCCCTCCACTTT | CASSYELTGVGSPLHF
TRBD1 | TRBJ1-3 | once | TRBV4-1 | TGCGCCAGCAGCCAAGATGGGGACAGGGCAGTGGCAGGAAACACCATATATTTT | CASSQDGDRAVAGNTIYF
TRBD1 | TRBJ1-2 | . | TRBV11-2 | TGTGCCAGCAGCTTTCCCGGGACAGTGAACTATGGCTACACCTTC | CASSFPGTVNYGYTF
. | TRBJ2-7 | . | TRBV9 | TGTGCCAGCAGCGTAGTGGCAGGCTCCTACGAGCAGTACTTC | CASSVVAGSYEQYF
. | TRBJ1-6 | . | TRBV7-9 | TGTGCCAGCAGCACGGGAGATTTGAGTTCACCCCTCCACTTT | CASSTGDLSSPLHF
TRBD1 | TRBJ1-1 | . | TRBV11-2 | TGTGCCAGCAGCTTAGGGGGACAGGGGAACACTGAAGCTTTCTTT | CASSLGGQGNTEAFF
. | TRBJ2-3 | . | TRBV10-1 | TGCGCCAGCAGTGAGTCCTTCGGCGGGGGCAATACGCAGTATTTT | CASSESFGGGNTQYF
TRBD2 | TRBJ2-7 | . | TRBV9 | TGTGCCAGCAGCGTAGAGGCGGGAGCGAACTACGAGCAGTACTTC | CASSVEAGANYEQYF
TRBD1 | TRBJ2-7 | . | TRBV27 | TGTGCCAGCAGGGGTCCGGGACAGGGAAGGTCCTACGAGCAGTACTTC | CASRGPGQGRSYEQYF
TRBD1 | TRBJ2-5 | . | TRBV28 | TGTGCCAGCAGTACGGGGACAGGAGGGGGCCAAGAGACCCAGTACTTC | CASSTGTGGGQETQYF
. | TRBJ1-4 | once | TRBV6-1 | TGTGCCAGCAGTGAAGGGTTCGGGGCTGACGGGGGAAAACTGTTTTTT | CASSEGFGADGGKLFF
. | TRBJ1-3 | few | TRBV19 | TGTGCCAGTAACATTGGAAACACCATATATTTT | CASNIGNTIYF
. | TRBJ2-7 | . | TRBV18 | TGTGCCAGCTCAACGAGGTACGAGGAGCAGTACTTC | CASSTRYEEQYF
. | TRBJ1-4 | . | TRBV3-1/TRBV3-2 | TGTGCCACGGGGGGGCAGCGAGACGGAAAACTGTTTTTT | CATGGQRDGKLFF
. | TRBJ2-2 | . | TRBV10-3 | TGTGCCATCAGTCAGGGAACCGGGGAGCTGTTTTTT | CAISQGTGELFF
TRBD1 | TRBJ1-2 | . | TRBV15 | TGTGCCACCAGCAGAGGGACAGGGTATGGCTACACCTTC | CATSRGTGYGYTF
. | TRBJ2-1 | . | TRBV12-5 | TGTGCTAGTGGTTTGTACGTGGCGACGGGTGCGCGCAATGAGCAGTTCTTC | CASGLYVATGARNEQFF
TRBD1 | TRBJ2-7 | . | TRBV5-8 | TGTGCCAGCAGCTTGGCTGGGACAGGGGGTTACGAGCAGTACTTC | CASSLAGTGGYEQYF
TRBD2 | TRBJ2-1 | . | TRBV19 | TGTGCCAGTAGTAGACGACTAGCGGGAGTTTACTACAATGAGCAGTTCTTC | CASSRRLAGVYYNEQFF
TRBD2 | TRBJ2-6 | . | TRBV27 | TGTGCCAGCAGTGCAGGCCGCTGGGGGGGGGACCCCTCTGGGGCCAACGTCCTGACTTTC | CASSAGRWGGDPSGANVLTF
. | TRBJ1-4 | . | TRBV5-5 | TGTGCCAGCAGCTTCGCGATAAATGAAAAACTGTTTTTT | CASSFAINEKLFF
. | TRBJ2-6 | . | TRBV18 | TGTGCCAGCTCACCAGGAACAGAGTCTGGGGCCAACGTCCTGACTTTC | CASSPGTESGANVLTF
TRBD1 | TRBJ1-2 | once | TRBV3-1/TRBV3-2 | TGTGCCAGCAGCCAAGATCACAGGGGATATGGCTACACCTTC | CASSQDHRGYGYTF
TRBD1 | TRBJ2-1 | once | TRBV19 | TGTGCCAGTAGTACTAGACAGGGGTCCTACAATGAGCAGTTCTTC | CASSTRQGSYNEQFF
TRBD2 | TRBJ2-7 | . | TRBV7-2 | TGTGCCAGCAGCTTATCGAGCGGGAGCTCCTACGAGCAGTACTTC | CASSLSSGSSYEQYF
TRBD2 | TRBJ2-1 | . | TRBV7-3 | TGTGCCAGCAGCCCCGGACTAGCCCTGGTCGGTGAGCAGTTCTTC | CASSPGLALVGEQFF
. | TRBJ1-1 | . | TRBV10-3 | TGTGCCTCTGGGGGGGGGCACATGAACACTGAAGCTTTCTTT | CASGGGHMNTEAFF
TRBD1 | TRBJ1-3 | . | TRBV19 | TGTGCCAGTACCCTCAACCGAGCAGGGGGCGAAGGTGGAAACACCATATATTTT | CASTLNRAGGEGGNTIYF
TRBD1 | TRBJ1-4 | . | TRBV28 | TGTGCCAGCAACTTACCCGGACAGGGGGACGATGAAAAACTGTTTTTT | CASNLPGQGDDEKLFF
TRBD2 | TRBJ2-1 | . | TRBV5-1 | TGCGCCAGCAGCTTGCGTCCCGGGACTAGCGGTCCTCGCGCCTACAATGAGCAGTTCTTC | CASSLRPGTSGPRAYNEQFF
TRBD2 | TRBJ2-5 | . | TRBV28 | TGTGCCAGCAGTGCACTAGCGGGAGTTGGTGAGACCCAGTACTTC | CASSALAGVGETQYF
TRBD2 | TRBJ2-2 | . | TRBV19 | TGTGCCAGTAGTATCCGACTAGCGGCTAACACCGGGGAGCTGTTTTTT | CASSIRLAANTGELFF
TRBD1 | TRBJ2-5 | . | TRBV18 | TGTGCCAGCTCAGACAGGGACCAAGAGACCCAGTACTTC | CASSDRDQETQYF
. | TRBJ2-7 | . | TRBV28 | TGTGCCAGCACGACCCACGGGACAACCTACGAGCAGTACTTC | CASTTHGTTYEQYF
. | TRBJ1-2 | few | TRBV30 | TGTGCCTGGAAAAGGAGGACTAACTATGGCTACACCTTC | CAWKRRTNYGYTF
. | TRBJ2-3 | . | TRBV25-1 | TGTGCCAGCGGGGGGACCGCACACACAGATACGCAGTATTTT | CASGGTAHTDTQYF
TRBD1 | TRBJ2-6 | . | TRBV3-1/TRBV3-2 | TGTGCCAGCAGCAGTCCCGGGACAGGGGTGTCTGGGGCCAACGTCCTGACTTTC | CASSSPGTGVSGANVLTF
. | TRBJ1-1 | . | TRBV7-9 | TGTGCCAGCAGCGCATTACAGGGGAACACTGAAGCTTTCTTT | CASSALQGNTEAFF
TRBD2 | TRBJ2-3 | . | TRBV7-3 | TGTGCCAGCAGTGACGGGAGGACAGATACGCAGTATTTT | CASSDGRTDTQYF
. | TRBJ2-2 | . | TRBV5-6 | TGTGCCAGCAGCCAGAACAGGGAGACGAACACCGGGGAGCTGTTTTTT | CASSQNRETNTGELFF